Following are 27 T cell receptor beta chains from one sample sequenced in a study of blood T cell repertoires in COVID-19. Only in-frame clones appear in the TCRdb table, and some are missing; sequencing was by immunoSEQ multiplex PCR. The sample lists roughly 250,000 clones, around 86% seen once, with 2% to 2.5% in the top ten. Material: PBMCs or T cells enriched from blood (not recorded which). These receptors were collected from a woman aged 50 to 60 who had recovered from COVID-19.

This chain joins TRBV29-1 and TRBJ1-1; TRBD1 matches 10 bases. This CDR3 comprises 14 residues. V trimming: 8 bases; J trimming: 1 base; junction bases outside the gene matches: 7. The germline CDR1 and CDR2 sequences are SQVTM and ANQGSEA. The CDR3 DNA sequence: TGCAGCTCCAAAGGGGACAGGGGGAACACTGAAGCTTTCTTT. This codes for CSSKGDRGNTEAFF. The complete variable domain, with remaining parts taken from reference TRBV29-1 and TRBJ1-1, reads SAVISQKPSRDICQRGTSLTIQCQVDSQVTMMFWYRQQPGQSLTLIATANQGSEATYESGFVIDKFPISRPNLTFSTLTVSNMSPEDSSIYLCSSKGDRGNTEAFFGQGTRLTVV.

This clone was counted once. The CDR3 region has the DNA TGTGCCAGCAGCCTCCGGGACAGGCGGGTAAACACTGAAGCTTTCTTT. Protein sequence: CASSLRDRRVNTEAFF. The chain combines TRBV3-1 (or the pseudogene TRBV3-2) with TRBJ1-1, with 8 bases fitting TRBD1. The V gene's germline CDR1 is LGHDT and CDR2 YNNKEL (reference sequence). Germline trimming cut 4 bases from V and 2 bases from J; bases unmatched to any gene: 9. The CDR3 sequence is 16 residues long.

The chain is built from TRBV3-1 (or the pseudogene TRBV3-2) and TRBJ1-3; perhaps TRBD1 as D (6 bases). The CDR3 has 16 residues. Germline assignment: CDR1 LGHDT and CDR2 YNNKEL (reference sequence). The V end was cut by 5 bases, the J end by 1 base, with 15 bases between. The CDR3 region has the DNA TGTGCCAGCAGCACGGGGGGGGCCTCATCTGGAAACACCATATATTTT. It codes for CASSTGGASSGNTIYF.

CDR3 in DNA: TGTGCCAGCAGCTTAGTAACTGAAGCTTTCTTT. Translating it yields CASSLVTEAFF. The V and J genes are TRBV7-9 and TRBJ1-1; D uncertain. V was clipped by 1 base and J by 5 bases, with 2 bases between them. Germline V CDR1 and CDR2: SEHNR, FQNEAQ (reference sequence). This CDR3 region has 11 residues.

In this sample, this clone turned up once. This rearrangement joins TRBV5-1 to TRBJ1-1, with TRBD1 matching over 11 bases. Per the germline V gene, CDR1 is SGHRS and CDR2 is YFSETQ. J gave up 4 bases and V 4 bases, and 6 bases lay outside the gene matches. The CDR3 spans 15 residues. The chain's CDR3 is CASSEGTGGVTEAFF. The DNA of the CDR3 is TGCGCCAGCAGCGAGGGGACAGGGGGTGTCACTGAAGCTTTCTTT.

This chain connects TRBV5-6 to TRBJ2-1, with 10 bases identical to TRBD2. The length of the CDR3 is 17 residues. The V and J ends lost 1 base and 8 bases, in that order; junction bases with no gene match: 12. Germline V CDR1 and CDR2: SGHDT, YYEEEE. The CDR3: CASSLHPSSGSPYEQFF. CDR3 nucleotides: TGTGCCAGCAGCTTGCACCCCTCTAGCGGGAGTCCGTATGAGCAGTTCTTC.

The V gene is TRBV4-3, the J gene TRBJ1-6; D perhaps matches TRBD1 (6 bases). Trimming stripped 1 base from V and 4 bases from J, with 11 bases between. The CDR3 sequence is 16 residues long. Germline values: CDR1 LGHNA, CDR2 YSLEER. The CDR3 nucleotides are TGCGCCAGCAGCCAAGGTTCGGGACAATATAATTCACCCCTCCACTTT. Amino acid sequence: CASSQGSGQYNSPLHF.

This clone was detected a few times. At the DNA level, this CDR3 is encoded by other sequences in the same sample as well. V and J are TRBV28 and TRBJ2-3; 12 nucleotides line up with TRBD2. V was pared by 5 bases and J by 0 bases, with 6 bases of the junction left unmatched. Germline V gene lookup returns CDR1 MDHEN and CDR2 SYDVKM. The CDR3 is 17 residues long. The CDR3 DNA reads TGTGCCAGCAGTCTAAGGACTAGCGGGACAAGCACAGATACGCAGTATTTT. Its translation: CASSLRTSGTSTDTQYF.

The genes are TRBV5-4 and TRBJ2-7, with D maybe TRBD2 (7 bases). Germline-derived CDR1 and CDR2 are SGHNT and YYREEE (reference sequence). With 4 bases removed from V and 5 bases from J, the gap between germline ends came to 10 bases. This CDR3 has 12 amino acids. The CDR3 spells CASSRGGDEQYF. DNA for the CDR3: TGTGCCAGCAGCAGAGGGGGGGACGAGCAGTACTTC.

This rearrangement joins TRBV28 to TRBJ1-4; 8 nucleotides agree with TRBD1. Germline CDR1 reads MDHEN; CDR2 reads SYDVKM. V gave up 4 bases and J gave up 0 bases; unmatched junction bases: 7. The CDR3 runs 17 residues. CDR3 nucleotide sequence: TGTGCCAGCAGTTCACGAGGACAGGGTGCAACTAATGAAAAACTGTTTTTT. Amino acid sequence: CASSSRGQGATNEKLFF.

The chain employs TRBV4-1 and TRBJ1-1; TRBD1 matches at 7 bases. V lost 3 bases, J lost 1 base, and 5 bases stayed unmatched. There are 15 residues in the CDR3. CDR1 is MGHRA and CDR2 is YSYEKL in the germline V gene. In nucleotides, the CDR3 is TGCGCCAGCAGCCACTTTACAGGGGCGAACACTGAAGCTTTCTTT. Translating gives CASSHFTGANTEAFF.

V usage is TRBV6-5 and J usage is TRBJ2-1, with 7 bases aligning to TRBD1. The CDR3 extends over 16 amino acids. Per the germline V gene, CDR1 is MNHEY and CDR2 is SVGAGI. The ends lost 0 bases at V and 6 bases at J; junction bases unmatched: 8. In nucleotides, the CDR3 is TGTGCCAGCAGTTACTCCGACAGGGCTCTTTCCAATGAGCAGTTCTTC. Residues: CASSYSDRALSNEQFF.

The rearrangement joins TRBV29-1 to TRBJ1-2; tentative D call: TRBD1 (6 bases). Germline loops: CDR1 SQVTM, CDR2 ANQGSEA. This CDR3 comprises 12 residues. This chain's CDR3 is CRAGGANYGYTF. CDR3 coding DNA: TGCCGCGCGGGGGGCGCCAACTATGGCTACACCTTC.

This chain connects TRBV7-3 to TRBJ2-3; 8 bases map to TRBD1. V dropped 5 bases and J dropped 6; count of bases not matched to a gene: 10. Germline values: CDR1 SGHTA, CDR2 FQGTGA. This CDR3 has 15 residues. CDR3 in amino acids: CASSPYRTGPDTQYF. The CDR3 region has the DNA TGTGCCAGCAGCCCCTACCGGACAGGGCCCGATACGCAGTATTTT.

The V and J genes are TRBV2 and TRBJ2-7, with D maybe TRBD1 (6 bases). Trimming cost V 6 bases and J 1 base, with 13 bases left between them. The CDR3 extends over 14 amino acids. In germline, CDR1 is SNHLY, CDR2 FYNNEI. The CDR3 here is CASSGTGKSYEQYF. Written as DNA, the CDR3 is TGTGCCAGCAGCGGAACAGGGAAATCCTACGAGCAGTACTTC.

V and J are TRBV10-3 and TRBJ1-5, with 11 bases fitting TRBD1. The V and J ends lost 4 bases and 6 bases, in that order; junction bases with no gene match: 2. The CDR3 spans 14 residues. Germline V gene data show CDR1 as ENHRY and CDR2 as SYGVKD. DNA for the CDR3: TGTGCCATCAGTGGTGGGACAGGGGGTCAGCCCCAGCATTTT. Its translation: CAISGGTGGQPQHF.

The chain employs TRBV18 and TRBJ1-2, with D possibly matching TRBD1 (5 bases). The CDR3 loop spans 13 amino acids. Germline V gives CDR1 KGHSH, CDR2 LQKENI. With 6 bases removed from V and 8 bases from J, the gap between germline ends came to 16 bases. CDR3 nucleotides: TGTGCCAGCTCCCCCGACAGTCCGGTAGGCTACACCTTC. Translating it yields CASSPDSPVGYTF.

This clone has just one count. The V and J genes are TRBV11-2 and TRBJ2-2, with D uncertain. The CDR3 consists of 15 residues. The V gene's germline CDR1 is SGHAT and CDR2 FQNNGV. With 5 bases removed from V and 4 bases from J, the gap between germline ends came to 14 bases. The CDR3 protein is CASSPPSTVTGELFF. In nucleotides, the CDR3 is TGTGCCAGCAGCCCGCCTAGTACTGTCACCGGGGAGCTGTTTTTT. Combining the CDR3 with reference TRBV11-2 and TRBJ2-2 gives the whole variable domain EAGVAQSPRYKIIEKRQSVAFWCNPISGHATLYWYQQILGQGPKLLIQFQNNGVVDDSQLPKDRFSAERLKGVDSTLKIQPAKLEDSAVYLCASSPPSTVTGELFFGEGSRLTVL.

The chain has TRBV5-1 and TRBJ2-7; D not resolved. Trimming took 0 bases from V and 7 from J, leaving 14 bases between them. From germline, CDR1 is SGHRS and CDR2 YFSETQ. The CDR3 spans 14 residues. For the CDR3, the DNA is TGCGCCAGCAGCTTGGATCTTTCCACCGGGGAGCAGTACTTC. This gives the protein CASSLDLSTGEQYF. The entire variable domain, with the rest obtained from reference TRBV5-1 and TRBJ2-7, is as follows: KAGVTQTPRYLIKTRGQQVTLSCSPISGHRSVSWYQQTPGQGLQFLFEYFSETQRNKGNFPGRFSGRQFSNSRSEMNVSTLELGDSALYLCASSLDLSTGEQYFGPGTRLTVT.

The V gene is TRBV19, the J gene TRBJ1-5; tentative D call: TRBD1 (6 bases). There are 12 residues in the CDR3. From germline, CDR1 is LNHDA and CDR2 SQIVND (reference sequence). V shed 7 bases and J shed 9 bases, with 13 bases lying between them. As DNA, the CDR3 is TGTGCCAGTAAAACCCCAGGGGTGCCCCAGCATTTT. As protein: CASKTPGVPQHF.

The chain combines TRBV18 with TRBJ2-5; D gene uncertain. The CDR3 has 10 residues. Per germline, CDR1 KGHSH and CDR2 LQKENI. The V and J ends lost 6 bases and 4 bases respectively, with 3 bases between them. CDR3 sequence reads: CASSRETQYF. CDR3 nucleotides: TGTGCCAGCTCGAGAGAGACCCAGTACTTC.

V usage is TRBV2 and J usage is TRBJ2-4; TRBD1 aligns across 8 bases. The trim removed 5 bases at V and 2 bases at J, leaving 5 bases unmatched. The CDR3 sequence is 15 residues long. Germline V gives CDR1 SNHLY, CDR2 FYNNEI. The CDR3 DNA reads TGTGCCAGCAGTCAGGGGGCGCTTACCAAAAACATTCAGTACTTC. Amino acid sequence: CASSQGALTKNIQYF.

This rearrangement joins TRBV5-8 to TRBJ2-3; 10 bases are shared with TRBD2. The length of the CDR3 is 13 residues. In germline, CDR1 is SGHTS, CDR2 YDEGEE. V shed 6 bases and J 4 bases; nucleotides not matched to a gene: 2. This CDR3 is CASKAGGPDTQYF. DNA for the CDR3: TGTGCCAGCAAAGCGGGGGGGCCAGATACGCAGTATTTT.

Turning to this clone: A junction end diverges from the germline sequence, so it may reflect a read error. The rearrangement uses TRBV7-7 and TRBJ2-3; TRBD2 matches 8 bases. CDR3 size: 14 residues. The germline V gene encodes CDR1 SSHAT and CDR2 FNYEAQ (reference sequence). The CDR3: CASSRGGTTDTQYF. DNA of the CDR3: TGTGCTAGCAGCCGCGGGGGGACCACAGATACGCAGTATTTT.

This chain uses TRBV7-2 with TRBJ1-4, with a weak D call TRBD1 (6 bases). The V gene lost 5 bases and the J gene lost 6 bases, with 16 bases spanning the gap. The CDR3 is 15 amino acids. CDR1 and CDR2 (germline): SGHTA, FQGNSA. The CDR3: CASSRGGGTYEKLFF. Here the CDR3 DNA reads TGTGCCAGCAGCAGGGGGGGAGGAACCTATGAAAAACTGTTTTTT.

V is TRBV9 and J is TRBJ2-1; 9 positions agree with TRBD2. Germline CDR1 and CDR2: SGDLS and YYNGEE. CDR3 size: 16 residues. With 4 bases clipped from V and 8 bases from J, the junction kept 13 bases outside the gene matches. The CDR3 here is CASSPRDYSGRHEQFF. The CDR3, as DNA: TGTGCCAGCAGCCCCCGGGATTATAGCGGGAGACATGAGCAGTTCTTC.

V is TRBV7-2 and J is TRBJ1-3; 7 positions agree with TRBD1. The CDR3 length is 17 residues. Germline V gene data show CDR1 as SGHTA and CDR2 as FQGNSA. The V segment lost 5 bases and the J segment 2 bases; nucleotides outside the gene matches: 12. The CDR3 spells CASSLRTGSGTGNTIYF. The DNA of the CDR3 is TGTGCCAGCAGCCTACGGACAGGTTCAGGGACTGGAAACACCATATATTTT.